These 7 T cell receptor beta chains were sequenced from one sample in a study of monozygotic twins with inflammatory bowel disease. TCRdb re-called the 5' RACE reads and gives one entry per CDR3 protein, without DNA. This sample contains approximately 330,000 distinct CDR3 sequences. Sequenced material: blood. These receptors all come from a human donor with ulcerative colitis or Crohn's disease, or a healthy co-twin of an affected twin (not recorded which).

This chain joins TRBV30 and TRBJ2-3; the TCRdb D gene call, TRBD1, has no DNA to confirm it. Germline assignment: CDR1 GTSNPN and CDR2 SVGIG (reference sequence). The CDR3 covers 16 residues. The CDR3 region is CAWNIGSAFSTDTQYF.

J is TRBJ2-3 and V is TRBV20-1; checking the TCRdb D call of TRBD2 is not possible without DNA. Per germline, CDR1 DFQATT and CDR2 SNEGSKA (reference sequence). This CDR3 has 16 residues. CDR3 residues: CSAYSRGGSRTDTQYF.

The gene calls are TRBV30 and TRBJ2-1; TCRdb names TRBD2, which stays unverified in the absence of DNA. Germline V CDR1 and CDR2: GTSNPN, SVGIG (reference sequence). The length of the CDR3 is 14 residues. CDR3 loop: CASVSGIQYNEQFF.

This chain uses TRBV5-4 with TRBJ2-5; lacking DNA, the TRBD1 call made by TCRdb goes unchecked. The CDR3 loop spans 13 amino acids. Germline assignment: CDR1 SGHNT and CDR2 YYREEE (reference sequence). The CDR3 sequence is CASSAGQEGTQYF.

The V and J genes are TRBV6-6 and TRBJ1-4. The CDR3 contains 14 residues. Germline-derived CDR1 and CDR2 are MNHNY and SVGAGI (reference sequence). CDR3 sequence: CASSYNLYNEKLFF.

The chain joins TRBV11-2 to TRBJ2-1; checking the TCRdb D call of TRBD2 is not possible without DNA. The germline gives CDR1 SGHAT, CDR2 FQNNGV. The CDR3 extends over 18 amino acids. The CDR3 protein is CASSPTGTSGIRGNEQFF.

The rearrangement links TRBV27 to TRBJ1-1. The CDR3 runs to 14 residues. The germline CDR1 and CDR2 sequences are MNHEY and SMNVEV (reference sequence). CDR3 in amino acids: CASSLGVGYTEAFF.